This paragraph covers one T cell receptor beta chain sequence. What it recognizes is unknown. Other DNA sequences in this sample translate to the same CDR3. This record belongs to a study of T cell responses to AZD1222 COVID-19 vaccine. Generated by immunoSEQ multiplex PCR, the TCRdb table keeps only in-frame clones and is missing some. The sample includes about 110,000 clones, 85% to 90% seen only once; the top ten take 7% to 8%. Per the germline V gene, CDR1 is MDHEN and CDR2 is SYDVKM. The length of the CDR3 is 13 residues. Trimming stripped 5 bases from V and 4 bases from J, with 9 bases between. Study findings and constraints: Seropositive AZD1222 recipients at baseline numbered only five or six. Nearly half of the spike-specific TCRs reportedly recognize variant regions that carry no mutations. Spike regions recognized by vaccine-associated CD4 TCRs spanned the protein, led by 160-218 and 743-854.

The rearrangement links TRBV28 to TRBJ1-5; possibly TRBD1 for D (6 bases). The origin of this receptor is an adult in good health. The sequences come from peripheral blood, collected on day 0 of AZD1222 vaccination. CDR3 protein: CASSPTGNQPQHF. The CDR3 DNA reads TGTGCCAGCAGTCCTACAGGGAATCAGCCCCAGCATTTT.